This TCR beta chain was sequenced during a study of beta chain features in type 1 diabetes. Notes on the study in general: Type 1 diabetes patients had TCRB CDR3s that were shorter (moderately but significantly so) in all four CD4+ subsets. The question of HLA type influencing TCRB rearrangement was one that remained unresolved here.

CDR3 size: 14 residues. Germline loops: CDR1 LNHNV, CDR2 YYDKDF (reference sequence). The V and J ends lost 0 bases and 0 bases respectively, with 4 bases between them. Expressed TCRB transcripts were sequenced after all isolated RNA was converted to cDNA. The assay was immunoSEQ multiplex PCR, and TCRdb's table has in-frame clones only and misses some. Of fewer than 400,000 clones in the sample, around 9% were seen once. This clone turned up a few times. Its specificity is unknown. Sorted cells reached over 95% purity in every population. The chain carries TRBV15 and TRBJ2-3; D is unresolved. What was sequenced was central memory CD4+ T cells from blood. The source is a man younger than 40 with type 1 diabetes. CDR3 sequence (DNA): TGTGCCACCAGCAGAGATACTAGCACAGATACGCAGTATTTT. The encoded protein is CATSRDTSTDTQYF.